This T cell receptor (beta chain) was identified in a study of blood T cell repertoires in COVID-19. The overall study: In each case, the material was cDNA or gDNA derived from T cells, B-cell-depleted T cells, or PBMCs.

CDR3 length: 15 residues. With V trimmed by 3 bases and J by 3 bases, 5 bases remained unmatched. Germline CDR1 is LNHDA and CDR2 is SQIVND (reference sequence). As originally analysed: Reference gene primer amplification in the assay estimated nucleated cell counts. Repertoires were generated with immunoSEQ multiplex PCR, while TCRdb's copy carries only in-frame clones and drops some. The DNA was the basis for D and trimming; V, J and clone size are from that table. The sample yields about 210,000 clones, about 84% seen once. Seattle patients were enrolled during active infection and followed longitudinally.

This chain links TRBV19 with TRBJ2-5, with TRBD2 identical over 9 bases. The sequence came from a woman of 80 years or more with COVID-19, enrolled during active disease. Sample: peripheral blood. DNA for the CDR3: TGTGCCAGTAGTATTGTGGCTAGCGGGGAAGAGACCCAGTACTTC. It is translated as CASSIVASGEETQYF.